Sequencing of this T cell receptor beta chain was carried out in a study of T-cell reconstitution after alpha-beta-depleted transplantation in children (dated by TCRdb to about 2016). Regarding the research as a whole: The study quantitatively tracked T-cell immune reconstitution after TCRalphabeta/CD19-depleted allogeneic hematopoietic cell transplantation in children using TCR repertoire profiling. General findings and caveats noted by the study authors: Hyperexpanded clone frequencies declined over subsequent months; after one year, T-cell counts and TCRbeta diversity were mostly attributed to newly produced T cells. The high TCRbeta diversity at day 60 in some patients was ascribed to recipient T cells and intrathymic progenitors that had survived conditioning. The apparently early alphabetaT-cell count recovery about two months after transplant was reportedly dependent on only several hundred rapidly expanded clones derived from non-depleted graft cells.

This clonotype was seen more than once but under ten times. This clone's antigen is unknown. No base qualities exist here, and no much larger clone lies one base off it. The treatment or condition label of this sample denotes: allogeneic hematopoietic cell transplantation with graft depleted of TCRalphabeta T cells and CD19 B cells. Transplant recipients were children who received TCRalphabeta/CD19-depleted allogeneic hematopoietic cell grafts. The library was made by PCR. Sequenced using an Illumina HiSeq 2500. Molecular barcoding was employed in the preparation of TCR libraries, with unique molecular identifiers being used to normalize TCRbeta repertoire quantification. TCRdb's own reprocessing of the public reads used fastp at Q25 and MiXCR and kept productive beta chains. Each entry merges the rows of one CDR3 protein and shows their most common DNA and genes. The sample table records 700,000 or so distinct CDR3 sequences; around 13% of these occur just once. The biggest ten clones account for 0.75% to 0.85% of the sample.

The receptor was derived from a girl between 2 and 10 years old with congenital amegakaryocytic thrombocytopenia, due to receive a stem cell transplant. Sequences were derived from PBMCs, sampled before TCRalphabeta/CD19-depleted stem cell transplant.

At the DNA level, the sequence is TGTGCCACCAGCAGAGTGGGACACCAGTACCAAGAGACCCAGTACTTC. This yields the protein CATSRVGHQYQETQYF. The chain employs TRBV15 and TRBJ2-5; the D gene is perhaps TRBD1, on 6 matching bases. CDR1 and CDR2, looked up from the germline V gene (reference sequence), are LNHNV and YYDKDF. Cut back by 1 base and 0 bases, the V and J ends lie 12 bases apart. Reading from cysteine to phenylalanine, the CDR3 counts 16 amino acids. Just CDR3 DNA is preserved here, 48 bases in frame from base 1.